This T cell receptor (beta chain) was sequenced for a study of T cells in Graves' hyperthyroidism and ophthalmopathy. In the study overall: At initial diagnosis, before any treatment had begun, peripheral blood was obtained. Study results and limitations: Using 13 V-J features, a model discriminated ophthalmopathy from stable hyperthyroidism. Most clonotypes expanded in thyroid above 0.001 were likewise present in blood.

Amplified TCR beta CDR3 regions came from RNA transcripts. Carried out on the TCR CDR3, a first-round RT-PCR used the HTBI primer set. Each CDR3 protein is one row after TCRdb ran MiXCR on the multiplex PCR reads. Altogether 250,000 to 350,000 distinct CDR3 sequences are present, about 20% being singletons, with the ten largest covering 64%. The CDR3 loop spans 12 amino acids. With 2 bases removed from V and 5 bases from J, the gap between germline ends came to 4 bases. Germline V gene sequence: CDR1 MDHEN, CDR2 SYDVKM. Isolation of PBMCs was performed on about 10 ml fresh peripheral blood. Only a few counts were recorded for this clonotype. The antigen is undetermined.

This receptor was identified in a man aged 25-45 years with Graves' ophthalmopathy. The V call is TRBV28, the J call TRBJ1-5; no clear D. Sequenced sample: blood. CDR3 coding DNA: TGTGCCAGCAGTTTAGAGCATCAGCCCCAGCATTTT. Translation: CASSLEHQPQHF. The complete variable domain, with remaining parts taken from reference TRBV28 and TRBJ1-5, reads DVKVTQSSRYLVKRTGEKVFLECVQDMDHENMFWYRQDPGLGLRLIYFSYDVKMKEKGDIPEGYSVSREKKERFSLILESASTNQTSMYLCASSLEHQPQHFGDGTRLSIL.